This T cell receptor (beta chain) is drawn from a study of T cell responses to AZD1222 COVID-19 vaccine. Remarks on this clone: The antigen is not known.

Study outcomes and limitations: White British ancestry dominated among donors, who included more females, and clonal diversity was possibly underestimated.

Assay: immunoSEQ multiplex PCR; the TCRdb copy retains only in-frame clones and omits some. The table records some 89,000 clones, roughly nine tenths of them present only once. The ends were cut back, 5 bases at V and 14 bases at J, with 16 bases in the middle. CDR1 and CDR2 (germline): SGHNT, YYREEE (reference sequence). The CDR3 is 12 residues long. V and J are TRBV5-4 and TRBJ1-4; D uncertain. Here the sequenced sample was peripheral blood, taken on day 0 of AZD1222 vaccination. The sequence derives from an adult in good health. The CDR3 nucleotides read TGTGCCAGCAGTACCCAGGATGAAGGGCTGTTTTTT. This translates into CASSTQDEGLFF.